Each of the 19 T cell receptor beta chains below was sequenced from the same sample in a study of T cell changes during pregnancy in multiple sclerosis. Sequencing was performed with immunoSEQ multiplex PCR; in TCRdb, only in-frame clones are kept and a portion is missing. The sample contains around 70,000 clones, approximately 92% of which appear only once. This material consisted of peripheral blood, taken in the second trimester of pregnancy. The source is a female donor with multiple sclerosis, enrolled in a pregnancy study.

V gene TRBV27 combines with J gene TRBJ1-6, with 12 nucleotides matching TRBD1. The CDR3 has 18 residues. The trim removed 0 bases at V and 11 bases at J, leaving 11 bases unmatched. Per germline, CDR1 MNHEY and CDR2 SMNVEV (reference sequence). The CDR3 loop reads CASSLSGQGAGFFPPLHF. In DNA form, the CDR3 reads TGTGCCAGCAGTTTATCGGGACAGGGGGCTGGTTTCTTTCCACCCCTCCACTTT.

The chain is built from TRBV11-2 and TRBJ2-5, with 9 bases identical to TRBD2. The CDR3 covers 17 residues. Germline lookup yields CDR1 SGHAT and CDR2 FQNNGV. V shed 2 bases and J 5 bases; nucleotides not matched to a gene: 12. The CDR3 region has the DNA TGTGCCAGCAGCTTAATGGGGGCGCGGGAGGGGAGGGAGACCCAGTACTTC. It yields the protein CASSLMGAREGRETQYF.

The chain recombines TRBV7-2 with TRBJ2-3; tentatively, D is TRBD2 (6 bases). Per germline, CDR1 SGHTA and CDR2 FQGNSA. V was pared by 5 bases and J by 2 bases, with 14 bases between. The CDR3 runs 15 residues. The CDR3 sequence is CASSLTTRPTDTQYF. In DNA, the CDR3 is TGTGCCAGCAGCCTAACGACTAGACCCACAGATACGCAGTATTTT.

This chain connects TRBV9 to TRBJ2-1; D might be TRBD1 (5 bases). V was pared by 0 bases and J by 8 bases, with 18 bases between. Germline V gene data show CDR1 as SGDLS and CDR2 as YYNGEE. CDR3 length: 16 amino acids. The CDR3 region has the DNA TGTGCCAGCAGCGTAGGGGGTAGAAGGGGTGGGGATGAGCAGTTCTTC. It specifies CASSVGGRRGGDEQFF.

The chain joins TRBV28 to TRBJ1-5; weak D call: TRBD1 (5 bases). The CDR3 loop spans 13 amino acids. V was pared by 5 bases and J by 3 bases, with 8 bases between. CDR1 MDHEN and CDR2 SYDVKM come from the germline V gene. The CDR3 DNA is TGTGCCAGCAGTCAGGGATTCAATCAGCCCCAGCATTTT. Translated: CASSQGFNQPQHF.

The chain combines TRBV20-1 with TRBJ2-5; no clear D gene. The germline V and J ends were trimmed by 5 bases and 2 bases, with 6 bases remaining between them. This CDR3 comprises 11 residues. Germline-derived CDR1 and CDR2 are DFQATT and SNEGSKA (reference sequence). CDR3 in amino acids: CSASPQETQYF. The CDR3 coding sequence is TGCAGTGCTTCCCCTCAAGAGACCCAGTACTTC.

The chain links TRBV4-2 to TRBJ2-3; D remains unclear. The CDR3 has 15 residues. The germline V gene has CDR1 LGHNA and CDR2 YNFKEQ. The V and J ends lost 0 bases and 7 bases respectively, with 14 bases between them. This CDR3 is CASSQEGSSPHTQYF. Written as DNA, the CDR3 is TGTGCCAGCAGCCAAGAAGGAAGTAGCCCACATACGCAGTATTTT.

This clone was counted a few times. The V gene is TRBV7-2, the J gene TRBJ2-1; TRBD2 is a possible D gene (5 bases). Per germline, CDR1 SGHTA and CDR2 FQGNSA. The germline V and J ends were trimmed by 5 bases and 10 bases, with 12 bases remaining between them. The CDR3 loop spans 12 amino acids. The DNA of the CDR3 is TGTGCCAGCAGCACCCGGACTTCCGAGCAGTTCTTC. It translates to CASSTRTSEQFF. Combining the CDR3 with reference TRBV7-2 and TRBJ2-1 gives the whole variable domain GAGVSQSPSNKVTEKGKDVELRCDPISGHTALYWYRQSLGQGLEFLIYFQGNSAPDKSGLPSDRFSAERTGGSVSTLTIQRTQQEDSAVYLCASSTRTSEQFFGPGTRLTVL.

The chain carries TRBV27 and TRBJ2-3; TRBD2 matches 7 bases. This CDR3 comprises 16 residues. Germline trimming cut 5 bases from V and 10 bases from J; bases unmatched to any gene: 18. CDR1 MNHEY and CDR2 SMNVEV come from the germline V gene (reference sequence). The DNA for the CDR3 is TGTGCCAGCAGTCCCCCGAGCGGGGCGCTTGGGGGAGCGCAGTATTTT. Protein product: CASSPPSGALGGAQYF.

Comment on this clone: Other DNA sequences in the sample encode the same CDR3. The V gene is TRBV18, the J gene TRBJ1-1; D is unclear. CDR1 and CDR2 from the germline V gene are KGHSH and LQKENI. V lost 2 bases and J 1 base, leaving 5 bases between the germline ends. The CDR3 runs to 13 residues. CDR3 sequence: CASSPRGNTEAFF. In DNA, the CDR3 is TGTGCCAGCTCACCAAGAGGGAACACTGAAGCTTTCTTT.

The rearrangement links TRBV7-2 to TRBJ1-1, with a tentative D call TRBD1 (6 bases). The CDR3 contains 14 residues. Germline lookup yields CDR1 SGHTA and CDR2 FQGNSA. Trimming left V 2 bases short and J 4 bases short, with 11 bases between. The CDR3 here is CASSLNQGSTEAFF. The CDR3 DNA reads TGTGCCAGCAGCTTAAACCAGGGGAGCACTGAAGCTTTCTTT.

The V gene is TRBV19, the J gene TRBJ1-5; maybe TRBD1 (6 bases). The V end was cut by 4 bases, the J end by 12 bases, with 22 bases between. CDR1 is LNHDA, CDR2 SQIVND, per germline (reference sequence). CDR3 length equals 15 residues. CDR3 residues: CASSTGPQGLGLQHF. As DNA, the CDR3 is TGTGCCAGTAGTACGGGGCCACAGGGCCTAGGCCTCCAGCATTTT.

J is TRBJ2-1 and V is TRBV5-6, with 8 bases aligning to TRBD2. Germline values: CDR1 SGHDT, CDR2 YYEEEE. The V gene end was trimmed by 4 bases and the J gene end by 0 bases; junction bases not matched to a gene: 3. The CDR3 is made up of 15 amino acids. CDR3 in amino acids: CASSPTSGSYNEQFF. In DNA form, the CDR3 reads TGTGCCAGCAGCCCTACTAGCGGCTCCTACAATGAGCAGTTCTTC.

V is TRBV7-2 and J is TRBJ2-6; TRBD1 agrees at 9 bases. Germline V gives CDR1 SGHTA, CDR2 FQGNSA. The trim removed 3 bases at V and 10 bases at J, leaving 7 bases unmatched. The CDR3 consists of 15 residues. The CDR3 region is CASSFGGTGRNVLTF. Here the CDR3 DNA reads TGTGCCAGCAGCTTTGGAGGGACAGGGCGAAACGTCCTGACTTTC.

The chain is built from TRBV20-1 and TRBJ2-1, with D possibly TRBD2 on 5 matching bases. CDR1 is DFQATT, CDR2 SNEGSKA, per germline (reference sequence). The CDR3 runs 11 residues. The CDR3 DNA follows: TGCTCCTGGGGTAGCGATAATGAGCAGTTCTTC. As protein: CSWGSDNEQFF.

The CDR3 reads CASSFFSLTEQFF. CDR3 nucleotide sequence: TGTGCCAGCAGTTTCTTCTCCTTGACAGAGCAGTTCTTC. The V gene is TRBV28, the J gene TRBJ2-1; unclear D gene. The germline CDR1 and CDR2 sequences are MDHEN and SYDVKM. V lost 3 bases, J lost 10 bases, and 13 bases lay in between. The CDR3 extends over 13 amino acids.

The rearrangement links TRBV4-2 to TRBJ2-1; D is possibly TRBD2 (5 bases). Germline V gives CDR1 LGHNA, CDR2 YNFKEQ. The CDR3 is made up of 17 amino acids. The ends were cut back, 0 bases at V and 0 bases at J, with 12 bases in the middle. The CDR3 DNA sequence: TGTGCCAGCAGCCAAGAACCGAGCGGCCACTCCTACAATGAGCAGTTCTTC. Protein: CASSQEPSGHSYNEQFF.

The CDR3 nucleotides are TGCGCCAGCAGCCAACTGGCAGGGCGCACTGAAGCTTTCTTT. Translating it yields CASSQLAGRTEAFF. V is TRBV4-1 and J is TRBJ1-1; D might be TRBD1 (5 bases). Trimming cost V 2 bases and J 4 bases, with 11 bases left between them. CDR1 MGHRA and CDR2 YSYEKL come from the germline V gene. The CDR3 has 14 residues.

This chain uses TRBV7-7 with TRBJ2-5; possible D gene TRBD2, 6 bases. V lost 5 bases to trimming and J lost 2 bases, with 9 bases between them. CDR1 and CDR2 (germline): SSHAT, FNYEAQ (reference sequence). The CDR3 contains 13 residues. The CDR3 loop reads CASSTGVQETQYF. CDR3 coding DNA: TGTGCCAGCAGCACGGGGGTACAAGAGACCCAGTACTTC.